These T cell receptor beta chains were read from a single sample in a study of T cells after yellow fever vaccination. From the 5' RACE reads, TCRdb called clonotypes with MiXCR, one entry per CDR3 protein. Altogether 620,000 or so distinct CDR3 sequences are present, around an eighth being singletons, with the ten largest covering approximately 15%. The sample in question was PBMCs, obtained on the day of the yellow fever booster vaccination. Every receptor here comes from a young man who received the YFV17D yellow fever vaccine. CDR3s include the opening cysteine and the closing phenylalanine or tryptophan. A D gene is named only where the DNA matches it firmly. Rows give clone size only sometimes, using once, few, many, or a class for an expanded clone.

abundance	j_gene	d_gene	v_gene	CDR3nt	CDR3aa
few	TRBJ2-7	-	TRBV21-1	TGTGCCAGCAGCAAAGCTGGACAGACCTACGAGCAGTACTTC	CASSKAGQTYEQYF
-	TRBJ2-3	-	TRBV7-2	TGTGCCAGCAGACTGGAGACGGGGATAAATACGCAGTATTTT	CASRLETGINTQYF
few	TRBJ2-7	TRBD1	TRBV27	TGTGCCAGCAGGCCCGGGACAGGGTTTGGCGAGCAGTACTTC	CASRPGTGFGEQYF
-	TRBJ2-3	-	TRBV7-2	TGTGCCAGCAGCTTAGACAGGGAGACTAGCACAGATACGCAGTATTTT	CASSLDRETSTDTQYF
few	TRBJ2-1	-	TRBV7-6	TGTGCCAGCAGCCTAACTATGAGCTCCTACAATGAGCAGTTCTTC	CASSLTMSSYNEQFF
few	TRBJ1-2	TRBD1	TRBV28	TGTGCCAGCAGTACCGGACAGGTGGGCTACACCTTC	CASSTGQVGYTF
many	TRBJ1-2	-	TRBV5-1	TGCGCCAGCAGCTTGCCGGGCAACTATGGCTACACCTTC	CASSLPGNYGYTF
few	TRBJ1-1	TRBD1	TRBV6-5	TGTGCCAGCAGCGCCGGGACAGGTAGTGCTTTCTTT	CASSAGTGSAFF
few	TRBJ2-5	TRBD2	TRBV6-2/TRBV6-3	TGTGCCAGCAGAAGACTAGCGGGAGTGGATGAGACCCAGTACTTC	CASRRLAGVDETQYF
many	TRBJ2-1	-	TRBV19	TGTGCCGTGGGCAGCTCCTACAATGAGCAGTTCTTC	CAVGSSYNEQFF
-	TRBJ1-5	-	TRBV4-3	-	CASSQDLEREQPQHF
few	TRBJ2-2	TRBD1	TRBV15	TGTGCCACCAGAACTGACAGGGGGTTCGGCGGGGAGCTGTTTTTT	CATRTDRGFGGELFF
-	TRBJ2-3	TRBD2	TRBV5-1	TGCGCCAGCAGCTTAGGACTAGAGATAACAGATACGCAGTATTTT	CASSLGLEITDTQYF
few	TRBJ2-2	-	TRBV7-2	TGTGCCAGCAGCTTCCTGAATGGGCTTCCCACCGGGGAGCTGTTTTTT	CASSFLNGLPTGELFF
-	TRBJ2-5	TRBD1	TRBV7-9	TGTGCCAGCAGCTTTCCGGGACAGGGATCGGGAGAGACCCAGTACTTC	CASSFPGQGSGETQYF
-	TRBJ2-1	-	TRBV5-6	TGTGCCAGCAGCTTGGCGGGCCAGCGGGAGCAGTTCTTC	CASSLAGQREQFF
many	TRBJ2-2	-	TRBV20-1	TGCAGTGCTAGTCAAGGGGCCGGGGAGCTGTTTTTT	CSASQGAGELFF
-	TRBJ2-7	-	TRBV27	TGTGCCAGCAGTTTTAACATGGGCTACGAGCAGTACTTC	CASSFNMGYEQYF
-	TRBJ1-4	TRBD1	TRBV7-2	TGTGCCAGCAGCTTAGTTTTTGGGACAGCCGAAAAACTGTTTTTT	CASSLVFGTAEKLFF